One sample yielded the 10 T cell receptor beta chains listed below, sequenced in a study of T cell clones after liver transplantation. Libraries were prepared by immunoSEQ multiplex PCR; TCRdb keeps only in-frame clonotypes and omits some of them. This sample has tens of thousands of clones, with about 84% found just once. Sequences were derived from CD4+ T cells from blood, sampled 45 to 46 months after liver transplant. These receptors all come from a human patient who received a liver transplant. A share of the T cells may be of graft donor origin.

This clone appeared once. V usage is TRBV29-1 and J usage is TRBJ2-1; 7 bases match TRBD1. J lost 13 bases, V lost 2 bases, and 11 bases had no gene match. The V gene's germline CDR1 is SQVTM and CDR2 ANQGSEA. The CDR3 totals 13 residues. The CDR3 DNA is TGCAGCGTTGAAAGCAACAGGGGCCCCGGCCAGTTCTTC. Amino acid sequence: CSVESNRGPGQFF.

This chain links TRBV4-1 with TRBJ1-2; D not certain. This CDR3 region has 9 residues. From germline, CDR1 is MGHRA and CDR2 YSYEKL. Deletions cut 6 bases from V and 7 bases from J, with 3 bases between. CDR3 nucleotide sequence: TGCGCCAGCAGTCGTGGCTACACCTTC. It translates to CASSRGYTF.

The chain is built from TRBV10-3 and TRBJ1-3, with D unresolved. V lost 2 bases and J lost 0, with 8 bases in between. The CDR3 covers 15 residues. Germline CDR1 reads ENHRY; CDR2 reads SYGVKD. The CDR3 protein is CAISEGVSSGNTIYF. Written as DNA, the CDR3 is TGTGCCATCAGTGAGGGGGTCTCCTCTGGAAACACCATATATTTT.

V usage is TRBV2 and J usage is TRBJ1-1, with 7 bases identical to TRBD1. The V and J ends lost 8 bases and 5 bases, in that order; junction bases with no gene match: 5. Germline-derived CDR1 and CDR2 are SNHLY and FYNNEI. This CDR3 spans 12 amino acids. The CDR3 nucleotides read TGTGCCAGCGCCAACAGGGGAACTGAAGCTTTCTTT. It yields the protein CASANRGTEAFF.

This chain uses TRBV4-3 with TRBJ2-3, with D possibly called TRBD1 or TRBD2 (5 bases each). Germline V gives CDR1 LGHNA, CDR2 YSLEER. The CDR3 is 15 amino acids. Trimming removed 0 bases from V and 4 bases from J, with 11 bases in between. CDR3 loop: CASSQEGTGSDTQYF. The DNA of the CDR3 is TGCGCCAGCAGCCAAGAAGGGACCGGGTCAGATACGCAGTATTTT.

The chain uses TRBV6-9 and TRBJ2-1, with a possible D match to TRBD1 (5 bases). CDR1 is MNHGY and CDR2 is SVAAGI in the germline V gene. CDR3 length: 16 amino acids. The V and J ends lost 2 bases and 1 base respectively, with 12 bases between them. The CDR3: CASSYRGKLSYNEQFF. The CDR3 DNA is TGTGCCAGCAGTTATAGGGGAAAATTGTCCTACAATGAGCAGTTCTTC.

The rearrangement links TRBV28 to TRBJ2-7; 7 positions agree with TRBD1. This CDR3 spans 12 amino acids. Per germline, CDR1 MDHEN and CDR2 SYDVKM. The J segment lost 6 bases and the V segment lost 6 bases, leaving 5 bases of the junction unmatched. DNA of the CDR3: TGTGCCAGCAGCTCCAGACAGGGCGAGCAGTACTTC. Amino acid sequence: CASSSRQGEQYF. Looking up the rest from reference TRBV28 and TRBJ2-7 gives the full variable domain: DVKVTQSSRYLVKRTGEKVFLECVQDMDHENMFWYRQDPGLGLRLIYFSYDVKMKEKGDIPEGYSVSREKKERFSLILESASTNQTSMYLCASSSRQGEQYFGPGTRLTVT.

The V and J genes are TRBV6-5 and TRBJ2-3, with D possibly being TRBD2 (6 bases). Trimming removed 8 bases from V and 5 bases from J, with 8 bases in between. The CDR3 has 11 residues. Germline loops: CDR1 MNHEY, CDR2 SVGAGI. CDR3 bases: TGTGCCAGCTCGGGAGTAGATACGCAGTATTTT. This sequence encodes CASSGVDTQYF.

The V and J genes are TRBV4-2 and TRBJ2-7; no definite D call. Trimming shortened V by 1 base and J by 5 bases, and 18 bases separated the two germline ends. The germline V gene has CDR1 LGHNA and CDR2 YNFKEQ. The CDR3 length is 16 residues. In nucleotides, the CDR3 is TGTGCCAGCAGCCAAGGAGAAATAGAGAGTGGAGACGAGCAGTACTTC. Its protein product is CASSQGEIESGDEQYF.

The V call is TRBV6-6, the J call TRBJ2-7, with D possibly matching TRBD1 (6 bases). The CDR3 is 14 amino acids. Germline V gives CDR1 MNHNY, CDR2 SVGAGI (reference sequence). V shed 6 bases and J shed 2 bases, with 14 bases lying between them. Here the CDR3 reads CASRNTGNTYEQYF. The CDR3 nucleotides read TGTGCCAGCAGAAACACAGGGAACACCTACGAGCAGTACTTC.